These 7 T cell receptor beta chains came from one sample sequenced in a study of blood T cells in healthy people across ages. The use of a sample-barcoded 5' primer and a J-beta primer mix characterized a second PCR of roughly 6 to 11 cycles. TCRdb reprocessed the 5' RACE reads with MiXCR, giving one entry per CDR3 protein. The table has 700,000 to 800,000 distinct CDR3 sequences, approximately 43% seen once. The sample consisted of blood. All receptors come from a woman in her sixties or seventies in good health.

The CDR3 coding sequence is TGTGCCATCAGTCTGGGACTAGCGGAATACGAGCAGTACTTC. This sequence encodes CAISLGLAEYEQYF. J is TRBJ2-7 and V is TRBV10-3; 11 nucleotides match TRBD2. The CDR3 runs 14 residues. The junction had 4 bases not matched to a gene; V was cut back by 5 bases and J by 4 bases. CDR1 is ENHRY, CDR2 SYGVKD, per germline.

This clonotype was observed at least ten times. This chain links TRBV12-3 or TRBV12-4 with TRBJ2-5, with TRBD2 as a possible D gene (5 bases). The CDR3 sequence is 13 residues long. The V end was cut by 3 bases, the J end by 2 bases, with 7 bases between. CDR3 coding DNA: TGTGCCAGCAGTTTGAGCGGTCAAGAGACCCAGTACTTC. As protein: CASSLSGQETQYF.

The J gene is TRBJ2-5, the V gene TRBV6-2 or TRBV6-3, with D possibly being TRBD2 (6 bases). Per germline, CDR1 MNHEY and CDR2 SVGEGT. CDR3 size: 19 residues. V lost 0 bases and J lost 1, with 21 bases in between. The CDR3: CASSYSKDSGTVFQETQYF. The CDR3 DNA reads as TGTGCCAGCAGTTACTCGAAAGATAGCGGAACCGTCTTCCAAGAGACCCAGTACTTC.

V is TRBV27 and J is TRBJ2-7, with 10 positions matching TRBD1. The DNA end is a closer match to TRBJ2-5, so the J assignment may be wrong. CDR1 MNHEY and CDR2 SMNVEV come from the germline V gene (reference sequence). There are 16 residues in the CDR3. The CDR3 DNA is TGTGCCAGCAGTTCTATGACAGGGGGCTTGAGAGAGACCCAGTACTTC. It specifies CASSSMTGGLRETQYF.

About this clonotype itself: The junction and the germline gene differ at one end; a read error may be behind it. V and J are TRBV3-1 and TRBJ2-4, with 7 bases fitting TRBD2. The CDR3 has 14 residues. Germline V gene sequence: CDR1 LGHDT, CDR2 YNNKEL (reference sequence). CDR3 sequence: CASTQVVGGPKQYF. CDR3 sequence (DNA): TGTGCCAGCACCCAAGTGGTGGGAGGGCCTAAGCAGTACTTC.

This clonotype was observed at least ten times. This CDR3 reads CASNTGTNEQFF. The CDR3 nucleotides are TGCGCCAGCAACACAGGGACGAATGAGCAGTTCTTC. The chain uses TRBV5-1 and TRBJ2-1; possibly TRBD1 for D (6 bases). This CDR3 spans 12 amino acids. CDR1 and CDR2 (germline): SGHRS, YFSETQ. V dropped 6 bases and J dropped 7 bases, with 11 bases sitting between them.

The chain has TRBV28 and TRBJ2-2; 10 bases fit TRBD2. The CDR3 covers 16 residues. V dropped 6 bases and J dropped 8; count of bases not matched to a gene: 12. Germline values: CDR1 MDHEN, CDR2 SYDVKM. Here the CDR3 DNA reads TGTGCCAGCAGCCACCGAGGACTAGCGGCCCCAGGGGAGCTGTTTTTT. Encoded protein: CASSHRGLAAPGELFF.